This is a list of T cell receptor beta chains from one sample in a study of T cells in Graves' hyperthyroidism and ophthalmopathy. From the multiplex PCR reads, TCRdb called clonotypes with MiXCR, one entry per CDR3 protein. Of about 370,000 distinct CDR3 sequences listed, approximately 14% are singletons. Source material: blood. All receptors come from a woman in her sixties with Graves' ophthalmopathy. CDR3s include the opening cysteine and the closing phenylalanine or tryptophan. The D gene is left open where the match is weak. Expanded clones get a size class; other rows say once, few or many, or leave the size out.

clone_size	v_call	d_call	j_call	cdr3_aa	cdr3_nt
many	TRBV24-1	TRBD2	TRBJ2-1	CATSDTSVRSEQFF	TGTGCCACCAGTGACACTAGCGTCCGGAGTGAGCAGTTCTTC
NA	TRBV11-1	TRBD2	TRBJ2-3	CASRRPGLASDTQYF	TGTGCCAGCAGACGACCGGGACTAGCGTCAGATACGCAGTATTTT
many	TRBV6-5	TRBD1	TRBJ1-1	CASSYQVTGVPEAFF	TGTGCCAGCAGTTACCAAGTTACAGGGGTCCCTGAAGCTTTCTTT
many	TRBV9	TRBD2	TRBJ2-1	CASSVARSSGVNEQFF	TGTGCCAGCAGCGTAGCCCGGTCGAGCGGGGTCAATGAGCAGTTCTTC
NA	TRBV6-1	NA	TRBJ2-5	CASTRDGLWYF	TGTGCCAGCACCCGGGACGGCTTATGGTACTTC
many	TRBV7-6	NA	TRBJ2-5	CASSADTYFHDQETQYF	TGTGCCAGCAGCGCGGACACCTACTTTCACGACCAAGAGACCCAGTACTTC
many	TRBV12-3/TRBV12-4	NA	TRBJ1-5	CASSLQAFDGNQPQHF	TGTGCCAGCAGTTTACAGGCATTTGACGGCAATCAGCCCCAGCATTTT
NA	TRBV7-9	NA	TRBJ1-2	CASSPTGTTTSYGYTF	TGTGCCAGCAGCCCTACCGGGACAACCACCTCCTATGGCTACACCTTC
many	TRBV4-2	TRBD1	TRBJ2-7	CASSRYPDRGRNEQYF	TGTGCCAGCAGCCGATACCCGGACAGGGGGAGGAACGAGCAGTACTTC
many	TRBV12-3/TRBV12-4	NA	TRBJ2-1	CASSLAAAGEQFF	TGTGCCAGCAGTTTAGCCGCGGCGGGTGAGCAGTTCTTC
few	TRBV15	NA	TRBJ2-1	CATSRDRSGSLDEQFF	TGTGCCACCAGCAGAGATAGGTCAGGGTCTTTGGATGAGCAGTTCTTC
NA	TRBV6-2/TRBV6-3	TRBD2	TRBJ2-7	CASKAGVYEQYF	TGTGCCAGCAAGGCGGGAGTCTACGAGCAGTACTTC
many	TRBV20-1	NA	TRBJ2-5	CSARRTEETQYF	TGCAGTGCTAGAAGGACAGAAGAGACCCAGTACTTC
many	TRBV28	NA	TRBJ1-2	CASTFTTDYYGYTF	TGTGCCAGCACCTTTACAACAGATTACTACGGCTACACCTTC
many	TRBV20-1	NA	TRBJ2-2	CSARDPARYTGELFF	TGCAGTGCTAGAGATCCGGCACGGTACACCGGGGAGCTGTTTTTT
many	TRBV7-2	TRBD2	TRBJ2-2	CASSLDRLAANTGELFF	TGTGCCAGCAGCCTCGACCGACTAGCGGCGAACACCGGGGAGCTGTTTTTT
NA	TRBV25-1	NA	TRBJ1-3	CASSDRLGNTIYF	TGTGCCAGCAGTGACCGCCTTGGAAACACCATATATTTT
many	TRBV3-1	TRBD1	TRBJ1-2	CASSHGTGGTYGYTF	TGTGCCAGCAGCCACGGGACAGGGGGAACCTATGGCTACACCTTC
NA	TRBV6-1	NA	TRBJ2-1	CASKETTYNEQFF	TGTGCCAGCAAGGAGACTACCTACAATGAGCAGTTCTTC
many	TRBV20-1	TRBD1	TRBJ2-7	CSAPGGTGDEQYF	TGCAGTGCTCCCGGGGGGACAGGGGACGAGCAGTACTTC
NA	TRBV27	NA	TRBJ2-6	CASSSRGGSHSGANVQTF	TGTGCCAGCAGCAGCCGCGGTGGCAGTCACTCTGGGGCCAACGTCCAGACTTTC
many	TRBV12-3/TRBV12-4	NA	TRBJ2-6	CASSSRTASGANVLTF	TGTGCCAGCAGTTCTCGGACAGCCTCTGGGGCCAACGTCCTGACTTTC
NA	TRBV18	NA	TRBJ1-6	CASSPPWGIESPLHF	TGTGCCAGCTCACCACCCTGGGGGATAGAGTCACCCCTCCACTTT
many	TRBV30	NA	TRBJ1-5	CAWSGGFDNQPQHF	TGTGCCTGGAGTGGAGGTTTTGACAATCAGCCCCAGCATTTT
few	TRBV10-3	NA	TRBJ2-1	CAISESDPLNARNSYNEQFF	TGTGCCATCAGTGAGTCCGACCCACTAAATGCGAGAAACTCCTACAATGAGCAGTTCTTC
many	TRBV20-1	TRBD1	TRBJ2-7	CSARALTGGYEQYF	TGCAGTGCTAGAGCCCTGACAGGGGGCTACGAGCAGTACTTC
NA	TRBV9	NA	TRBJ1-2	CASSVDVENYGYTF	TGTGCCAGCAGCGTAGATGTAGAAAACTATGGCTACACCTTC
many	TRBV20-1	TRBD2	TRBJ2-7	CSAHPGLAYEQYF	TGCAGTGCTCATCCGGGACTAGCCTACGAGCAGTACTTC
many	TRBV28	NA	TRBJ2-3	CASNTLDVPDTQYF	TGTGCCAGCAATACGTTAGACGTTCCAGATACGCAGTATTTT
few	TRBV4-2	NA	TRBJ2-3	CASSQADRGSTDTQYF	TGTGCCAGCAGCCAAGCGGATCGGGGTAGTACAGATACGCAGTATTTT
few	TRBV7-9	NA	TRBJ1-2	CASSPNRGRDGYGYTF	TGTGCCAGCAGCCCAAACCGGGGCCGGGATGGTTATGGCTACACCTTC
many	TRBV29-1	NA	TRBJ2-1	CSVLGLVGNEQFF	TGCAGCGTTCTTGGCCTAGTAGGTAATGAGCAGTTCTTC
many	TRBV28	NA	TRBJ2-1	CASSLSPPPYEQFF	TGTGCCAGCAGTTTAAGCCCTCCCCCCTATGAGCAGTTCTTC
NA	TRBV7-9	NA	TRBJ2-1	CASSLVLGKLEQFF	TGTGCCAGCAGCTTAGTGTTGGGTAAGCTCGAGCAGTTCTTC
few	TRBV15	NA	TRBJ1-5	CATSRDPLGQPQHF	TGTGCCACCAGCAGAGATCCACTGGGCCAGCCCCAGCATTTT
many	TRBV11-2	NA	TRBJ2-1	CASSFRGIVYNEQFF	TGTGCCAGCAGCTTTAGGGGCATTGTCTACAATGAGCAGTTCTTC